This T cell receptor (beta chain) was retrieved from a study of graft-versus-host responses after intestinal transplantation. Study-level background: Recipients uniformly received anti-thymocyte globulin induction, followed by tacrolimus and steroids for approximately 3 years. Study results and limitations: GvH clones were identified in recipient marrow, with some first appearing in ileum or blood. Maximum circulating GvH clone levels tracked with early post-transplant HvG decreases. Clonal ratios of graft-versus-host to host-versus-graft in allografts were high for patients exhibiting graft-donor T cell macrochimerism.

There are 15 residues in the CDR3. V lost 6 bases, J lost 5 bases, and 9 bases stayed unmatched. CDR1 is MNHEY, CDR2 SMNVEV, per germline (reference sequence). On this clone: Its matching antigen is unknown.

Libraries were prepared by immunoSEQ multiplex PCR; TCRdb keeps only in-frame clonotypes and omits some of them. The sample includes around 97,000 clones, under 95% of them seen just once. This clonotype was obtained from a human donor who received an intestinal transplant. The V gene is TRBV27, the J gene TRBJ2-3, with 9 bases matching TRBD1. The source material was unstimulated CD8+ T cells sorted from spleen or lymph node cells, sampled before intestinal transplant. The CDR3 loop reads CASRPWTGERDTQYF. CDR3 nucleotides: TGTGCCAGCAGGCCCTGGACAGGGGAAAGAGATACGCAGTATTTT.